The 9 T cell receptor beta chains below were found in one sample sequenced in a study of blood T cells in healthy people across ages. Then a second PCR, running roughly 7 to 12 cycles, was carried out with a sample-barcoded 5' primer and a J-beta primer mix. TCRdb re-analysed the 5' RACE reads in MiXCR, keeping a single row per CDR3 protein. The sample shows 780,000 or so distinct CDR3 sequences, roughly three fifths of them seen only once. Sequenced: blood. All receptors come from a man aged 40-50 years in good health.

The DNA for the CDR3 is TGCGCCAGCAGCTCGACCGGGACACCTAATGAGCAGTTCTTC. Translation gives CASSSTGTPNEQFF. The V call is TRBV5-1, the J call TRBJ2-1; D may be TRBD1 (6 bases). The CDR3 is 14 amino acids. Germline V gene data show CDR1 as SGHRS and CDR2 as YFSETQ. Trimming removed 3 bases at V and 7 bases at J, with 14 bases between.

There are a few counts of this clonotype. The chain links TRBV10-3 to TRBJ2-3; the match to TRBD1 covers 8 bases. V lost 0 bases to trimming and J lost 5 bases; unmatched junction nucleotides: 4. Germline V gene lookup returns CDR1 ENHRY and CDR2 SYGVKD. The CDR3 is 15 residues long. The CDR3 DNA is TGTGCCATCAGTGAGTCGGGACAGGCAGGAGATACGCAGTATTTT. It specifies CAISESGQAGDTQYF.

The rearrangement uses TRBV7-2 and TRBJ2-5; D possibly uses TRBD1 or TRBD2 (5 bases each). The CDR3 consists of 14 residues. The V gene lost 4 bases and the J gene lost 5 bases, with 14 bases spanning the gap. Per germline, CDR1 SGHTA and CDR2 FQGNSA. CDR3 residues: CASSSGTLWETQYF. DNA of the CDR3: TGTGCCAGCAGCTCCGGGACCCTTTGGGAGACCCAGTACTTC.

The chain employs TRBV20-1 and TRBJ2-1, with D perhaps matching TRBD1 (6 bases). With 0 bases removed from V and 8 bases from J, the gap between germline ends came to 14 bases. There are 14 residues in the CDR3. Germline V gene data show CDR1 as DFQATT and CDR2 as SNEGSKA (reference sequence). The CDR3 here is CSARDGTLPDEQFF. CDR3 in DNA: TGCAGTGCTAGAGATGGGACACTCCCTGATGAGCAGTTCTTC.

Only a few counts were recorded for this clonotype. The DNA for the CDR3 is TGTGCCAGTAGCCCTAGTCGCGGATACAATGAGCAGTACTTC. This codes for CASSPSRGYNEQYF. V usage is TRBV27 and J usage is TRBJ2-7; D unclear. V lost 9 bases and J lost 7, with 22 bases in between. The CDR3 extends over 14 amino acids. Germline V lookup: CDR1 MNHEY, CDR2 SMNVEV (reference sequence).

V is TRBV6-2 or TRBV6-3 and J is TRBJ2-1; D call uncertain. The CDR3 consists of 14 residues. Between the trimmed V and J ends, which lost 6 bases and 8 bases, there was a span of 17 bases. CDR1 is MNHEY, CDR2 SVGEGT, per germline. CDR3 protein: CASRGLGQADEQFF. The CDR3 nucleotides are TGTGCCAGCAGGGGCCTTGGGCAGGCAGATGAGCAGTTCTTC.

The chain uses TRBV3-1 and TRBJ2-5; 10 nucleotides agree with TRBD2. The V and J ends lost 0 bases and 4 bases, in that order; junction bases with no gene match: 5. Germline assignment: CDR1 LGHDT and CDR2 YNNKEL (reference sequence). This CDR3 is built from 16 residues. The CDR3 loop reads CASSQDQREGGETQYF. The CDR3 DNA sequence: TGTGCCAGCAGCCAAGATCAGCGGGAGGGCGGAGAGACCCAGTACTTC.

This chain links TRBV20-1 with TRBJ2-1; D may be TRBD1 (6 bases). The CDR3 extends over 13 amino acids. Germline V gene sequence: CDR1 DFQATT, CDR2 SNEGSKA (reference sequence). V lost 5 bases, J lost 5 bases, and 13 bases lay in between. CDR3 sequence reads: CSAGTGHHNEQFF. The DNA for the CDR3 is TGCAGTGCTGGAACAGGGCATCACAATGAGCAGTTCTTC.

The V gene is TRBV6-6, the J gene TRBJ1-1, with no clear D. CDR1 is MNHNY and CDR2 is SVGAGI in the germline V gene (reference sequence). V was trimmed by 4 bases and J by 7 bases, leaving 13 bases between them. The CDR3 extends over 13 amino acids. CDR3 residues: CASSFLGHNEAFF. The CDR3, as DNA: TGTGCCAGCAGTTTCTTAGGGCACAATGAAGCTTTCTTT.